The sample holds many counts of the clone carrying this T cell receptor (beta chain). Its matching antigen is unknown. This CDR3 is also generated by other DNA sequences in the sample. The data belong to a study of shared clonotypes between healthy human individuals. Background on the study: Each donor's CD8 memory used one plate, CD8 naive two, each CD4 subset three.

Repertoires were generated with immunoSEQ multiplex PCR, while TCRdb's copy carries only in-frame clones and drops some. The table shows roughly 1,000,000 clones, with about four fifths occurring only once. Researchers partitioned CD4+ cells into CD45RA+ naive and CD45RA-negative memory subsets. Study observations and caveats: Only blood was sampled; tissue repertoires likely differ.

Germline CDR1 and CDR2: SQVTM and ANQGSEA. The CDR3 length is 13 residues. Trimming removed 5 bases at V and 4 bases at J, with 12 bases between. This rearrangement joins TRBV29-1 to TRBJ1-5; perhaps TRBD1 as D (5 bases). This receptor was identified in a man between 18 and 35 years old in good health. Some clones in this sample may be carry-over from other donors' samples. Sequenced: memory CD4+ T cells from PBMCs. Subset of the sample: CD45RA-negative fraction. The CDR3 DNA reads as TGCAGCGTTAGTGGGACCGCAAATCAGCCCCAGCATTTT. Protein: CSVSGTANQPQHF. The variable domain in full, with the rest retrieved from reference TRBV29-1 and TRBJ1-5, is SAVISQKPSRDICQRGTSLTIQCQVDSQVTMMFWYRQQPGQSLTLIATANQGSEATYESGFVIDKFPISRPNLTFSTLTVSNMSPEDSSIYLCSVSGTANQPQHFGDGTRLSIL.